Below are 29 T cell receptor beta chains sequenced from a single sample in a study of blood T cell repertoires in COVID-19. TCRdb's table, derived via immunoSEQ multiplex PCR, lists solely in-frame clones and lacks some. The table shows more than 250,000 clones, with around 82% occurring only once. Sequencing input: peripheral blood. These TCRs come from a human donor in a cohort sampled during active COVID-19.

The J gene is TRBJ2-3, the V gene TRBV14; TRBD2 might be the D (6 bases). Per germline, CDR1 SGHDN and CDR2 FVKESK. The CDR3 loop spans 15 amino acids. The germline V and J ends were trimmed by 4 bases and 2 bases, with 13 bases remaining between them. The CDR3 here is CASSLPGVYTDTQYF. In DNA, the CDR3 is TGTGCCAGCAGCCTACCGGGGGTTTACACAGATACGCAGTATTTT.

V usage is TRBV9 and J usage is TRBJ1-5; 7 nucleotides align to TRBD1. The length of the CDR3 is 16 residues. Germline V CDR1 and CDR2: SGDLS, YYNGEE. V shed 0 bases and J 6 bases; nucleotides not matched to a gene: 9. The CDR3 spells CASSVARRGRSQPQHF. The CDR3 DNA reads as TGTGCCAGCAGCGTAGCTCGGAGGGGGCGCAGTCAGCCCCAGCATTTT.

The chain recombines TRBV5-1 with TRBJ2-2; no reliable D call. CDR3 length equals 16 residues. The V end was cut by 2 bases, the J end by 1 base, with 12 bases between. Germline CDR1 is SGHRS and CDR2 is YFSETQ. CDR3 sequence reads: CASSFALRRNTGELFF. The CDR3 DNA reads TGCGCCAGCAGCTTTGCACTCCGAAGGAACACCGGGGAGCTGTTTTTT.

V gene TRBV2 combines with J gene TRBJ2-1; D may be TRBD1 (6 bases). Trimming took off 4 bases at V and 13 bases at J, with 14 bases between the two ends. This CDR3 is built from 12 residues. Germline assignment: CDR1 SNHLY and CDR2 FYNNEI. As DNA, the CDR3 is TGTGCCAGCAGTGTAACCCAGGGGTATCAGTTCTTC. It is translated as CASSVTQGYQFF.

The chain uses TRBV7-2 and TRBJ2-3; D gene unclear. The V gene's germline CDR1 is SGHTA and CDR2 FQGNSA. The V end lost 2 bases, the J end lost 6 bases, and 6 bases lay between the germline ends. The length of the CDR3 is 12 residues. Here the CDR3 DNA reads TGTGCCAGCAGCTTACTCAGGGATACGCAGTATTTT. Protein product: CASSLLRDTQYF.

V gene TRBV18 combines with J gene TRBJ2-7, with TRBD1 matching over 7 bases. Germline CDR1 and CDR2: KGHSH and LQKENI. V gave up 4 bases and J gave up 3 bases; unmatched junction bases: 6. The CDR3 contains 14 residues. The CDR3 loop reads CASSLGQENYEQYF. CDR3 sequence (DNA): TGTGCCAGCTCACTCGGACAGGAAAACTACGAGCAGTACTTC.

V and J are TRBV6-5 and TRBJ1-3; a weak D match, TRBD1 (5 bases). The V end lost 6 bases, the J end lost 0 bases, and 12 bases lay between the germline ends. The CDR3 sequence is 15 residues long. CDR1 is MNHEY and CDR2 is SVGAGI in the germline V gene. As DNA, the CDR3 is TGTGCCAGCAGGAGTCAGGGACTCTCTGGAAACACCATATATTTT. Translated: CASRSQGLSGNTIYF.

By sample fraction, this clone is medium-sized. V usage is TRBV29-1 and J usage is TRBJ1-1; D is unresolved. The length of the CDR3 is 12 residues. CDR1 and CDR2 (germline): SQVTM, ANQGSEA. With 7 bases removed from V and 4 bases from J, the gap between germline ends came to 13 bases. CDR3 bases: TGCAGCGCCTATGATGGAGGCACTGAAGCTTTCTTT. Translation: CSAYDGGTEAFF. Complete variable domain (other parts from reference TRBV29-1 and TRBJ1-1): SAVISQKPSRDICQRGTSLTIQCQVDSQVTMMFWYRQQPGQSLTLIATANQGSEATYESGFVIDKFPISRPNLTFSTLTVSNMSPEDSSIYLCSAYDGGTEAFFGQGTRLTVV.

The gene calls are TRBV2 and TRBJ1-2; D remains ambiguous. CDR1 and CDR2 from the germline V gene are SNHLY and FYNNEI. Deletions cut 6 bases from V and 5 bases from J, with 10 bases between. The CDR3 has 12 amino acids. The CDR3 here is CASSGGLYGYTF. CDR3 in DNA: TGTGCCAGCAGCGGCGGACTTTATGGCTACACCTTC.

In this sample, this clone turned up a few times. This chain uses TRBV5-4 with TRBJ1-1, with 9 bases matching TRBD1. Germline trimming cut 0 bases from V and 1 base from J; bases unmatched to any gene: 1. This CDR3 contains 15 residues. Per germline, CDR1 SGHNT and CDR2 YYREEE (reference sequence). The DNA for the CDR3 is TGTGCCAGCAGCTTGGCACAGGGGGCGAACACTGAAGCTTTCTTT. This gives the protein CASSLAQGANTEAFF.

The V and J genes are TRBV6-5 and TRBJ1-2, with 8 bases matching TRBD1. Germline V lookup: CDR1 MNHEY, CDR2 SVGAGI. V shed 8 bases, J shed 8 bases, and the junction held 7 bases outside the gene matches. CDR3 length equals 12 residues. As DNA, the CDR3 is TGTGCCAGCGCCAGCCCAGGGGGCGGCTACACCTTC. Protein sequence: CASASPGGGYTF.

The CDR3 protein is CASSGTRGQGLNEQYF. The DNA of the CDR3 is TGTGCCAGCAGTGGAACACGTGGACAGGGGCTGAACGAGCAGTACTTC. The rearrangement uses TRBV2 and TRBJ2-7; 9 bases match TRBD1. The CDR3 has 16 amino acids. V dropped 4 bases and J dropped 5; count of bases not matched to a gene: 12. Germline CDR1 reads SNHLY; CDR2 reads FYNNEI.

The V call is TRBV6-4, the J call TRBJ2-4; 12 positions agree with TRBD2. The J segment lost 9 bases and the V segment lost 0 bases, leaving 12 bases of the junction unmatched. The CDR3 spans 18 residues. Germline-derived CDR1 and CDR2 are MRHNA and SNTAGT. The CDR3 nucleotides are TGTGCCAGCAGTGACTCTGGACTAGCGGGGCCAGAGGTTGTCATTCAGTACTTC. The encoded protein is CASSDSGLAGPEVVIQYF.

This clone came up once. The CDR3 reads CASSPLVTGRIGADEQFF. CDR3 in DNA: TGCGCCAGCAGCCCCCTAGTCACAGGACGGATCGGTGCGGATGAGCAGTTCTTC. V and J are TRBV5-1 and TRBJ2-1; a weak D match, TRBD1 (5 bases). This CDR3 contains 18 residues. Looked up from germline, CDR1 is SGHRS and CDR2 is YFSETQ. V was shortened by 4 bases and J by 8 bases, with 28 bases between the two germline ends.

The gene calls are TRBV3-1 (or the pseudogene TRBV3-2) and TRBJ1-4, with TRBD1 identical over 10 bases. Germline values: CDR1 LGHDT, CDR2 YNNKEL (reference sequence). V shed 4 bases and J 8 bases; nucleotides not matched to a gene: 4. This CDR3 has 14 amino acids. In DNA, the CDR3 is TGTGCCAGCAGCCTCGGGACAGGGGACGAAAAACTGTTTTTT. Its translation: CASSLGTGDEKLFF.

This clone was observed once. The chain recombines TRBV9 with TRBJ2-1; TRBD2 aligns across 10 bases. V was clipped by 0 bases and J by 7 bases; unmatched bases: 4. Germline values: CDR1 SGDLS, CDR2 YYNGEE. This CDR3 contains 15 residues. CDR3 coding DNA: TGTGCCAGCAGCGTAGTAGATAGCGGGAGGAATGAGCAGTTCTTC. Its translation: CASSVVDSGRNEQFF.

J is TRBJ1-6 and V is TRBV7-2; 7 bases are a match to TRBD1. Germline values: CDR1 SGHTA, CDR2 FQGNSA. The CDR3 contains 16 residues. V lost 0 bases to trimming and J lost 8 bases; unmatched junction nucleotides: 7. The CDR3 sequence is CASSLAVGQVHSPLHF. CDR3 DNA: TGTGCCAGCAGCTTAGCGGTAGGACAGGTTCATTCACCCCTCCACTTT.

V is TRBV5-1 and J is TRBJ2-3; D is possibly TRBD2 (6 bases). The CDR3 length is 16 residues. Germline CDR1 is SGHRS and CDR2 is YFSETQ. Trimming pared 2 bases from V and 0 bases from J, leaving 13 bases between. The CDR3 loop reads CASSFLGGLSTDTQYF. CDR3 sequence (DNA): TGCGCCAGCAGCTTTCTGGGGGGATTAAGCACAGATACGCAGTATTTT.

The chain combines TRBV6-4 with TRBJ2-3; tentatively, D is TRBD1 (5 bases). The CDR3 is made up of 19 amino acids. V lost 2 bases to trimming and J lost 3 bases, with 24 bases between them. The V gene's germline CDR1 is MRHNA and CDR2 SNTAGT. The CDR3 here is CASSDPPTVRQKRTDTQYF. The CDR3 DNA follows: TGTGCCAGCAGTGACCCTCCCACCGTGAGACAGAAGAGGACAGATACGCAGTATTTT.

The rearrangement joins TRBV7-2 to TRBJ2-1, with a tentative D call TRBD2 (6 bases). The CDR3 runs to 13 residues. The germline V gene has CDR1 SGHTA and CDR2 FQGNSA. Trimming shortened V by 1 base and J by 14 bases, and 15 bases separated the two germline ends. CDR3 region: CASSLEAGRVEFF. CDR3 in DNA: TGTGCCAGCAGCTTAGAAGCGGGCCGTGTTGAGTTCTTC.

V gene TRBV3-1 (or the pseudogene TRBV3-2) combines with J gene TRBJ2-3, with 9 positions matching TRBD2. With 4 bases clipped from V and 4 bases from J, the junction kept 6 bases outside the gene matches. Per the germline V gene, CDR1 is LGHDT and CDR2 is YNNKEL (reference sequence). CDR3 length: 15 amino acids. This CDR3 is CASSLRLAVADTQYF. The CDR3 coding sequence is TGTGCCAGCAGCCTCCGACTAGCGGTAGCAGATACGCAGTATTTT.

This clone was recorded once. The V call is TRBV10-2, the J call TRBJ2-2, with D tentatively TRBD2 (6 bases). Trimming cost V 6 bases and J 4 bases, with 15 bases left between them. CDR1 and CDR2 from the germline V gene are WSHSY and SAAADI. CDR3 size: 15 residues. CDR3 coding DNA: TGCGCCAGCAGGGATTGGGACTTATCCACCGGGGAGCTGTTTTTT. It codes for CASRDWDLSTGELFF.

The chain is built from TRBV28 and TRBJ2-1; D is possibly TRBD1 (5 bases). The length of the CDR3 is 16 residues. Germline CDR1 MDHEN, CDR2 SYDVKM. The germline V and J ends were trimmed by 5 bases and 3 bases, with 17 bases remaining between them. CDR3 protein: CASSDATAKDYNEQFF. In DNA form, the CDR3 reads TGTGCCAGCAGTGATGCGACAGCTAAAGACTACAATGAGCAGTTCTTC.

The V call is TRBV10-3, the J call TRBJ2-7; 11 bases map to TRBD1. V lost 5 bases, J lost 3 bases, and 3 bases stayed unmatched. Germline CDR1 ENHRY, CDR2 SYGVKD. The CDR3 consists of 14 residues. The CDR3 nucleotides are TGTGCCATCAGTACCGGGACAGGGGGCTACGAGCAGTACTTC. Amino acid sequence: CAISTGTGGYEQYF.

The rearrangement joins TRBV7-2 to TRBJ2-1, with 14 bases that match TRBD2. Per germline, CDR1 SGHTA and CDR2 FQGNSA. The V gene end was trimmed by 6 bases and the J gene end by 6 bases; junction bases not matched to a gene: 1. This CDR3 is built from 14 residues. In nucleotides, the CDR3 is TGTGCCAGCAGGGGGACTAGCGGGGGCAATGAGCAGTTCTTC. Its protein product is CASRGTSGGNEQFF.

The chain employs TRBV12-3 or TRBV12-4 and TRBJ2-3, with D uncertain. The V end lost 6 bases, the J end lost 6 bases, and 10 bases lay between the germline ends. CDR3 length: 12 residues. CDR3 nucleotide sequence: TGTGCCAGCAGCCCTACCCGGGATACGCAGTATTTT. Its translation is CASSPTRDTQYF.

The rearrangement joins TRBV19 to TRBJ1-1; 10 bases fit TRBD1. V gave up 4 bases and J gave up 1 base; unmatched junction bases: 6. Germline CDR1 is LNHDA and CDR2 is SQIVND (reference sequence). This CDR3 has 16 amino acids. The CDR3 DNA is TGTGCCAGTAGTAGCCGGGACAGGGGTCGGAACACTGAAGCTTTCTTT. It specifies CASSSRDRGRNTEAFF.

The chain employs TRBV6-5 and TRBJ1-6; 8 bases align to TRBD1. Germline CDR1 MNHEY, CDR2 SVGAGI. CDR3 length: 14 residues. Trimming took 6 bases from V and 7 from J; bases not matched to a gene: 5. This chain's CDR3 is CASSMGQENSPLHF. CDR3 in DNA: TGTGCCAGCAGCATGGGACAGGAAAATTCACCCCTCCACTTT.

This rearrangement joins TRBV6-1 to TRBJ1-5, with 8 nucleotides matching TRBD1. J gave up 7 bases and V 5 bases, and 10 bases lay outside the gene matches. CDR1 MNHNS and CDR2 SASEGT come from the germline V gene. This CDR3 has 15 amino acids. The CDR3 coding sequence is TGTGCCAGCAGTAGATTCGACAGGGGTGGCCAGCCCCAGCATTTT. This translates into CASSRFDRGGQPQHF.